The 22 T cell receptor beta chains listed next were all sequenced from one sample in a study of Ad26.COV2.S vaccination and SARS-CoV-2 variants. Sequencing used immunoSEQ multiplex PCR; TCRdb keeps in-frame clones, though not all of them. The table records 440,000 or so clones, roughly nine tenths of them present only once. The treatment was: roughly 20 received Ad26.COV2.S at low or high dose, single or two shots; 5 received placebo; per-sample allocation not given. Sampling happened 63 days after the first vaccine or placebo injection. The sequenced sample was peripheral blood, obtained in a trial of Ad26.COV2.S vaccine versus placebo. The receptor source for this set is a person between 18 and 59 years old who received the Ad26.COV2.S COVID-19 vaccine or a placebo.

The rearrangement joins TRBV28 to TRBJ2-7; D remains unclear. V shed 2 bases and J shed 5 bases, with 10 bases lying between them. CDR1 and CDR2 from the germline V gene are MDHEN and SYDVKM. The CDR3 has 13 residues. This CDR3 is CASSLPHSNEQYF. CDR3 bases: TGTGCCAGCAGTTTACCGCACAGCAACGAGCAGTACTTC.

The V and J genes are TRBV27 and TRBJ1-1; no reliable D call. The CDR3 length is 13 residues. Germline CDR1 is MNHEY and CDR2 is SMNVEV (reference sequence). Trimming left V 5 bases short and J 7 bases short, with 14 bases between. CDR3 sequence (DNA): TGTGCCAGCAGTCCTACCTTGGTGAGTGAAGCTTTCTTT. This sequence encodes CASSPTLVSEAFF.

The gene calls are TRBV5-4 and TRBJ1-2; D is unresolved. With 0 bases removed from V and 4 bases from J, the gap between germline ends came to 7 bases. Germline CDR1 and CDR2: SGHNT and YYREEE (reference sequence). The CDR3 extends over 13 amino acids. This chain's CDR3 is CASSLAITYGYTF. CDR3 DNA sequence: TGTGCCAGCAGCTTGGCAATCACCTATGGCTACACCTTC.

This clone has more than one count but fewer than ten. The rearrangement joins TRBV6-2 or TRBV6-3 to TRBJ1-2, with D unclear. CDR1 is MNHEY and CDR2 is SVGEGT in the germline V gene. This CDR3 contains 13 residues. Trimming cost V 2 bases and J 8 bases, with 12 bases left between them. The CDR3 DNA reads TGTGCCAGCAGTTACAATCCTGCGGGAGGCTACACCTTC. Residues: CASSYNPAGGYTF.

The chain has TRBV19 and TRBJ2-6; D may be TRBD1 (5 bases). V lost 7 bases to trimming and J lost 2 bases, with 12 bases between them. Germline V lookup: CDR1 LNHDA, CDR2 SQIVND (reference sequence). The CDR3 runs 15 residues. The CDR3 spells CASISGSAGANVLTF. In DNA, the CDR3 is TGTGCCAGTATTTCAGGGTCTGCTGGGGCCAACGTCCTGACTTTC.

The CDR3 region has the DNA TGTGCCAGCACAGGGACGTCCACTAATGAAAAACTGTTTTTT. Translated, it gives CASTGTSTNEKLFF. The V gene is TRBV2, the J gene TRBJ1-4, with D possibly being TRBD1 (5 bases). Trimming removed 7 bases from V and 2 bases from J, with 11 bases in between. The CDR3 has 14 amino acids. The germline CDR1 and CDR2 sequences are SNHLY and FYNNEI.

The chain is built from TRBV15 and TRBJ2-1; weak D call: TRBD1 (6 bases). Germline CDR1 and CDR2: LNHNV and YYDKDF (reference sequence). This CDR3 is built from 16 residues. Trimming cost V 3 bases and J 0 bases, with 12 bases left between them. The DNA of the CDR3 is TGTGCCACCAGCAGGGAAACAGGGAGCTCCTACAATGAGCAGTTCTTC. Protein sequence: CATSRETGSSYNEQFF.

This chain connects TRBV18 to TRBJ1-5, with a tentative D call TRBD1 (5 bases). V lost 3 bases and J 5 bases, leaving 11 bases between the germline ends. The germline V gene has CDR1 KGHSH and CDR2 LQKENI. The CDR3 covers 14 residues. CDR3 DNA: TGTGCCAGCTCACCGGGGCAGTACCATCAGCCCCAGCATTTT. This sequence encodes CASSPGQYHQPQHF.

The V and J genes are TRBV28 and TRBJ1-1; TRBD1 aligns across 10 bases. Germline V CDR1 and CDR2: MDHEN, SYDVKM. This CDR3 comprises 17 residues. The J segment lost 5 bases and the V segment lost 1 base, leaving 10 bases of the junction unmatched. The CDR3 DNA reads TGTGCCAGCAGTTTATCCGGGACAGGGGAATTGAGGACTGAAGCTTTCTTT. Its translation: CASSLSGTGELRTEAFF.

The rearrangement uses TRBV5-1 and TRBJ2-3; D is possibly TRBD1 (5 bases). In germline, CDR1 is SGHRS, CDR2 YFSETQ. This CDR3 comprises 16 residues. V gave up 4 bases and J gave up 0 bases, with 15 bases separating them. CDR3 amino acids: CASSTNRIPSTDTQYF. CDR3 sequence (DNA): TGCGCCAGCAGCACCAACAGGATACCTAGCACAGATACGCAGTATTTT.

This rearrangement joins TRBV2 to TRBJ2-5, with D perhaps matching TRBD2 (6 bases). Per the germline V gene, CDR1 is SNHLY and CDR2 is FYNNEI. This CDR3 is 12 amino acids long. Trimming shortened V by 7 bases and J by 4 bases, and 10 bases separated the two germline ends. The CDR3 is CASKLTRETQYF. In nucleotides, the CDR3 is TGTGCCAGCAAATTGACTAGAGAGACCCAGTACTTC.

The rearrangement links TRBV6-5 to TRBJ1-5; D call uncertain. This CDR3 region has 13 residues. From germline, CDR1 is MNHEY and CDR2 SVGAGI. Trimming removed 7 bases at V and 0 bases at J, with 7 bases between. CDR3 residues: CASTNYSNQPQHF. The CDR3 DNA follows: TGTGCCAGCACCAACTATAGCAATCAGCCCCAGCATTTT.

The chain links TRBV12-3 or TRBV12-4 to TRBJ1-2; unclear D gene. V lost 1 base and J lost 3, with 6 bases in between. The CDR3 contains 13 residues. The CDR3 here is CASSLGQDYGYTF. The CDR3 DNA reads TGTGCCAGCAGTTTAGGGCAAGACTATGGCTACACCTTC.

The V call is TRBV7-9, the J call TRBJ1-1; possible D gene TRBD1, 5 bases. Per the germline V gene, CDR1 is SEHNR and CDR2 is FQNEAQ (reference sequence). V lost 4 bases and J 4 bases, leaving 19 bases between the germline ends. The CDR3 is 16 amino acids. In DNA form, the CDR3 reads TGTGCCAGCAGCTCCAGGAGGACACCATCCGGCACTGAAGCTTTCTTT. Translation gives CASSSRRTPSGTEAFF.

This chain connects TRBV5-1 to TRBJ2-2, with a tentative D call TRBD1 (6 bases). Trimming removed 2 bases at V and 4 bases at J, with 6 bases between. The CDR3 contains 13 residues. CDR1 and CDR2 (germline): SGHRS, YFSETQ. DNA for the CDR3: TGCGCCAGCAGCTTAGGGGGCACCGGGGAGCTGTTTTTT. Translating gives CASSLGGTGELFF.

Concerning this clone itself: The identical CDR3 is also encoded by other nucleotide sequences in the sample. The chain joins TRBV28 to TRBJ2-1; D gene ambiguous. Deletions cut 1 base from V and 7 bases from J, with 5 bases between. The CDR3 covers 12 residues. CDR1 and CDR2 (germline): MDHEN, SYDVKM. The DNA of the CDR3 is TGTGCCAGCAGTTTATTGGGTAATGAGCAGTTCTTC. Protein product: CASSLLGNEQFF.

V gene TRBV7-9 combines with J gene TRBJ2-1, with TRBD2 matching over 11 bases. Trimming removed 1 base from V and 7 bases from J; junction bases left unmatched: 3. Germline V gene lookup returns CDR1 SEHNR and CDR2 FQNEAQ (reference sequence). CDR3 size: 15 residues. CDR3 amino acids: CASSLGLAGRNEQFF. For the CDR3, the DNA is TGTGCCAGCAGCTTAGGACTAGCGGGAAGGAATGAGCAGTTCTTC.

V gene TRBV7-2 combines with J gene TRBJ1-5; possibly TRBD1 for D (6 bases). The CDR3 is 14 residues long. Germline lookup yields CDR1 SGHTA and CDR2 FQGNSA. V lost 5 bases to trimming and J lost 2 bases, with 10 bases between them. CDR3 nucleotides: TGTGCCAGCAGCAAAGGGGGGGGCAATCAGCCCCAGCATTTT. Protein product: CASSKGGGNQPQHF.

This chain's CDR3 is CASSLPLAGVVDTQYF. DNA of the CDR3: TGTGCCAGCAGCTTGCCACTAGCGGGGGTTGTAGATACGCAGTATTTT. The chain links TRBV7-2 to TRBJ2-3; 11 positions agree with TRBD2. The germline CDR1 and CDR2 sequences are SGHTA and FQGNSA. The CDR3 runs 16 residues. With 3 bases clipped from V and 5 bases from J, the junction kept 7 bases outside the gene matches.

The chain joins TRBV28 to TRBJ2-2; 8 nucleotides agree with TRBD2. The germline gives CDR1 MDHEN, CDR2 SYDVKM. The CDR3 consists of 18 residues. J gave up 2 bases and V 1 base, and 9 bases lay outside the gene matches. This CDR3 is CASSLLTSGGFNTGELFF. CDR3 nucleotide sequence: TGTGCCAGCAGTTTATTAACTAGCGGAGGATTTAACACCGGGGAGCTGTTTTTT.

This CDR3 reads CASSHPGQGFQPQHF. For the CDR3, the DNA is TGTGCCAGCAGTCATCCGGGACAGGGTTTTCAGCCCCAGCATTTT. The V gene is TRBV6-6, the J gene TRBJ1-5, with 9 positions matching TRBD1. The CDR3 runs to 15 residues. Per germline, CDR1 MNHNY and CDR2 SVGAGI (reference sequence). Germline trimming cut 5 bases from V and 6 bases from J; bases unmatched to any gene: 8.

The rearrangement links TRBV7-9 to TRBJ1-1; a possible D gene is TRBD1 (5 bases). CDR1 SEHNR and CDR2 FQNEAQ come from the germline V gene (reference sequence). CDR3 size: 14 residues. With 3 bases removed from V and 10 bases from J, the gap between germline ends came to 18 bases. CDR3 residues: CASSFLGQALGAFF. CDR3 in DNA: TGTGCCAGCAGCTTTCTAGGACAAGCCTTAGGAGCTTTCTTT. The variable domain in full, completed from reference TRBV7-9 and TRBJ1-1, reads DTGVSQNPRHKITKRGQNVTFRCDPISEHNRLYWYRQTLGQGPEFLTYFQNEAQLEKSRLLSDRFSAERPKGSFSTLEIQRTEQGDSAMYLCASSFLGQALGAFFGQGTRLTVV.